This is a list of T cell receptor beta chains from one sample in a study of blood T cell repertoires in COVID-19. Only in-frame clones appear in the TCRdb table, and some are missing; sequencing was by immunoSEQ multiplex PCR. This sample has 90,000 to 140,000 clones, with around 84% found just once. The sequencing sample was made of peripheral blood. The receptors shown here come from a woman older than 75 with acute or convalescent COVID-19. Both conserved end residues are part of each CDR3. D genes are given only for firm matches. A clone size is listed for some rows: how often the clone was seen (once, few, many), or a class if it is expanded.

CDR3 protein: CASSLGRGHVVPFF; CDR3 DNA: TGTGCCAGCAGCTTAGGCCGCGGACACGTCGTACCGTTCTTC; D gene: -; V gene: TRBV11-2; clone size: -; J gene: TRBJ2-1
CDR3 protein: CASSVGGPAETQYF; CDR3 DNA: TGTGCCAGCAGCGTAGGCGGGCCGGCAGAGACCCAGTACTTC; D gene: -; V gene: TRBV9; clone size: -; J gene: TRBJ2-5
CDR3 protein: CASSLAPSSGNTIYF; CDR3 DNA: TGCGCCAGCAGCTTGGCCCCGAGCTCTGGAAACACCATATATTTT; D gene: -; V gene: TRBV5-1; clone size: -; J gene: TRBJ1-3
CDR3 protein: CASSPGTGGSTDTQYF; CDR3 DNA: TGTGCCAGCTCACCAGGGACGGGAGGGAGCACAGATACGCAGTATTTT; D gene: TRBD2; V gene: TRBV18; clone size: -; J gene: TRBJ2-3
CDR3 protein: CASSFSDRVGQPQHF; CDR3 DNA: TGTGCCAGCAGCTTTTCGGACAGGGTCGGTCAGCCCCAGCATTTT; D gene: TRBD1; V gene: TRBV7-9; clone size: few; J gene: TRBJ1-5
CDR3 protein: CSVAFRGQQPQHF; CDR3 DNA: TGCAGCGTTGCGTTCAGGGGGCAGCAGCCCCAGCATTTT; D gene: TRBD1; V gene: TRBV29-1; clone size: -; J gene: TRBJ1-5
CDR3 protein: CASSLGGSAAYTDTQYF; CDR3 DNA: TGTGCCAGCAGCTTAGGAGGATCAGCGGCTTACACAGATACGCAGTATTTT; D gene: -; V gene: TRBV11-3; clone size: -; J gene: TRBJ2-3
CDR3 protein: CASSPRGRGGQFF; CDR3 DNA: TGTGCCAGCAGCCCCCGAGGGCGGGGGGGGCAGTTCTTC; D gene: -; V gene: TRBV21-1; clone size: -; J gene: TRBJ2-1
CDR3 protein: CASSLARGSGTQYF; CDR3 DNA: TGTGCCAGCAGCTTGGCGAGGGGGTCAGGTACGCAGTATTTT; D gene: -; V gene: TRBV5-4; clone size: -; J gene: TRBJ2-3
CDR3 protein: CASSQDDSGVNTEAFF; CDR3 DNA: TGCGCCAGCAGCCAAGATGACTCAGGGGTGAACACTGAAGCTTTCTTT; D gene: -; V gene: TRBV4-1; clone size: -; J gene: TRBJ1-1
CDR3 protein: CASSQLTGGYEQYF; CDR3 DNA: TGTGCCAGCAGTCAACTGACAGGGGGCTACGAGCAGTACTTC; D gene: TRBD1; V gene: TRBV6-6; clone size: -; J gene: TRBJ2-7
CDR3 protein: CASSTLGGGRETQYF; CDR3 DNA: TGTGCCAGCAGCACCCTTGGCGGGGGGCGCGAGACCCAGTACTTC; D gene: TRBD2; V gene: TRBV7-2; clone size: -; J gene: TRBJ2-5
CDR3 protein: CASSPRDRGLGNTGELFF; CDR3 DNA: TGTGCCAGCAGTCCCAGGGACAGGGGGCTTGGGAACACCGGGGAGCTGTTTTTT; D gene: TRBD1; V gene: TRBV27; clone size: -; J gene: TRBJ2-2
CDR3 protein: CSVVQQVATEAFF; CDR3 DNA: TGCAGCGTTGTTCAACAGGTCGCCACTGAAGCTTTCTTT; D gene: -; V gene: TRBV29-1; clone size: -; J gene: TRBJ1-1
CDR3 protein: CASSDGGLGTEAFF; CDR3 DNA: TGTGCCAGCAGTGACGGAGGCTTGGGGACTGAAGCTTTCTTT; D gene: -; V gene: TRBV6-4; clone size: -; J gene: TRBJ1-1
CDR3 protein: CASRTLAGAYEQYF; CDR3 DNA: TGTGCCAGCAGGACCCTAGCGGGGGCCTACGAGCAGTACTTC; D gene: TRBD2; V gene: TRBV2; clone size: few; J gene: TRBJ2-7
CDR3 protein: CASSLTGNNGELFF; CDR3 DNA: TGTGCCAGCAGCTTAACGGGGAATAACGGGGAGCTGTTTTTT; D gene: -; V gene: TRBV7-2; clone size: -; J gene: TRBJ2-2
CDR3 protein: CASSFRSGVNEKLFF; CDR3 DNA: TGTGCCAGCAGCTTTAGGTCGGGAGTTAATGAAAAACTGTTTTTT; D gene: -; V gene: TRBV5-6; clone size: -; J gene: TRBJ1-4
CDR3 protein: CASSVGTGVPEYF; CDR3 DNA: TGTGCCAGCAGCGTGGGGACAGGCGTCCCGGAGTATTTT; D gene: TRBD1; V gene: TRBV11-2; clone size: -; J gene: TRBJ2-3
CDR3 protein: CASSRRDTEAFF; CDR3 DNA: TGTGCCAGCAGCCGTAGAGACACTGAAGCTTTCTTT; D gene: -; V gene: TRBV5-5; clone size: -; J gene: TRBJ1-1
CDR3 protein: CSVVGGRGGTDTQYF; CDR3 DNA: TGCAGCGTTGTTGGCGGGAGGGGGGGCACAGATACGCAGTATTTT; D gene: TRBD2; V gene: TRBV29-1; clone size: -; J gene: TRBJ2-3
CDR3 protein: CASSLSWTSSETQYF; CDR3 DNA: TGTGCCAGCAGCTTAAGTTGGACTAGCTCTGAGACCCAGTACTTC; D gene: TRBD2; V gene: TRBV7-2; clone size: -; J gene: TRBJ2-5
CDR3 protein: CASSLDRVLFF; CDR3 DNA: TGTGCCAGCAGCTTAGACAGGGTTCTGTTTTTT; D gene: -; V gene: TRBV11-2; clone size: once; J gene: TRBJ1-4
CDR3 protein: CASSLGRNSPLHF; CDR3 DNA: TGTGCCAGCAGTTTAGGGCGCAATTCACCCCTCCACTTT; D gene: -; V gene: TRBV27; clone size: -; J gene: TRBJ1-6
CDR3 protein: CASSFGQGTEAFF; CDR3 DNA: TGTGCCAGCAGCTTTGGACAGGGCACTGAAGCTTTCTTT; D gene: TRBD1; V gene: TRBV5-5; clone size: -; J gene: TRBJ1-1
CDR3 protein: CASSSYSDSPYQPQHF; CDR3 DNA: TGTGCCAGCAGTTCTTACTCGGACAGCCCCTATCAGCCCCAGCATTTT; D gene: -; V gene: TRBV28; clone size: once; J gene: TRBJ1-5
CDR3 protein: CSASGEWVAGATDTQYF; CDR3 DNA: TGCAGTGCTAGTGGGGAGTGGGTAGCGGGAGCCACAGATACGCAGTATTTT; D gene: TRBD2; V gene: TRBV20-1; clone size: -; J gene: TRBJ2-3
CDR3 protein: CSVAGLAGEADTGELFF; CDR3 DNA: TGCAGCGTTGCGGGACTAGCGGGAGAGGCGGACACCGGGGAGCTGTTTTTT; D gene: TRBD2; V gene: TRBV29-1; clone size: once; J gene: TRBJ2-2
CDR3 protein: CASSLALREGQFF; CDR3 DNA: TGTGCCAGCAGCTTAGCGCTGCGGGAGGGCCAGTTCTTC; D gene: TRBD2; V gene: TRBV7-8; clone size: -; J gene: TRBJ2-1
CDR3 protein: CASRTGVSGNTIYF; CDR3 DNA: TGCGCCAGCAGGACAGGAGTCTCTGGAAACACCATATATTTT; D gene: -; V gene: TRBV5-1; clone size: -; J gene: TRBJ1-3
CDR3 protein: CASSSQGGPNQPQHF; CDR3 DNA: TGTGCCAGTAGTAGTCAGGGGGGCCCCAATCAGCCCCAGCATTTT; D gene: TRBD1; V gene: TRBV19; clone size: -; J gene: TRBJ1-5
CDR3 protein: CASMRGDRGREAFF; CDR3 DNA: TGTGCCAGCATGAGAGGGGACAGGGGGCGTGAAGCTTTCTTT; D gene: TRBD1; V gene: TRBV6-5; clone size: -; J gene: TRBJ1-1
CDR3 protein: CASSRGGLAGNPLNNEQFF; CDR3 DNA: TGTGCCAGCAGCCGAGGCGGACTAGCGGGAAACCCTCTAAACAATGAGCAGTTCTTC; D gene: TRBD2; V gene: TRBV14; clone size: -; J gene: TRBJ2-1
CDR3 protein: CASSLSATSTDTQYF; CDR3 DNA: TGTGCCAGCAGCTTATCCGCTACTAGCACAGATACGCAGTATTTT; D gene: -; V gene: TRBV7-8; clone size: -; J gene: TRBJ2-3
CDR3 protein: CASSAVGRGLETQYF; CDR3 DNA: TGTGCCAGCAGCGCGGTAGGCAGGGGGTTAGAGACCCAGTACTTC; D gene: TRBD1; V gene: TRBV5-5; clone size: -; J gene: TRBJ2-5
CDR3 protein: CASSQSGPPLVKLFF; CDR3 DNA: TGTGCCAGCAGCCAAAGCGGGCCCCCTCTGGTAAAACTGTTTTTT; D gene: -; V gene: TRBV3-1/TRBV3-2; clone size: -; J gene: TRBJ1-4
CDR3 protein: CASSTDWTGELFF; CDR3 DNA: TGTGCCAGCAGTACCGACTGGACCGGGGAGCTGTTTTTT; D gene: -; V gene: TRBV27; clone size: -; J gene: TRBJ2-2
CDR3 protein: CASSGRTGLGEKLFF; CDR3 DNA: TGTGCCAGCAGCGGCAGGACAGGGTTGGGTGAAAAACTGTTTTTT; D gene: TRBD1; V gene: TRBV7-2; clone size: -; J gene: TRBJ1-4
CDR3 protein: CASSVVTTGEQFF; CDR3 DNA: TGTGCCAGCAGCGTAGTAACAACGGGTGAGCAGTTCTTC; D gene: -; V gene: TRBV9; clone size: -; J gene: TRBJ2-1
CDR3 protein: CASRDDRASGNTIYF; CDR3 DNA: TGCGCCAGCAGAGACGACAGGGCCTCTGGAAACACCATATATTTT; D gene: TRBD1; V gene: TRBV5-1; clone size: -; J gene: TRBJ1-3
CDR3 protein: CASSQDRRLAVTQYF; CDR3 DNA: TGCGCCAGCAGCCAAGATCGAAGACTAGCAGTGACCCAGTACTTC; D gene: TRBD2; V gene: TRBV4-1; clone size: -; J gene: TRBJ2-5
CDR3 protein: CASSIVGGTSGSRTETQYF; CDR3 DNA: TGTGCCAGTAGTATAGTGGGGGGGACTAGCGGGAGCAGAACCGAGACCCAGTACTTC; D gene: TRBD2; V gene: TRBV19; clone size: once; J gene: TRBJ2-5
CDR3 protein: CASSIEGPGQGGRKTQYF; CDR3 DNA: TGTGCCAGTAGTATAGAGGGACCGGGACAGGGAGGTCGGAAGACCCAGTACTTC; D gene: TRBD1; V gene: TRBV19; clone size: -; J gene: TRBJ2-5
CDR3 protein: CASSQGRTGKEQYF; CDR3 DNA: TGTGCCAGCAGCCAGGGCCGGACTGGCAAGGAGCAGTACTTC; D gene: -; V gene: TRBV3-1/TRBV3-2; clone size: -; J gene: TRBJ2-7
CDR3 protein: CASSSSSGSAYEQYF; CDR3 DNA: TGTGCCAGTAGTTCCTCTAGCGGGAGTGCCTACGAGCAGTACTTC; D gene: TRBD2; V gene: TRBV19; clone size: -; J gene: TRBJ2-7